The clone carrying this T cell receptor beta chain was detected many times. The sample is drawn from a study of regulatory T cells in long-lasting Graves disease. Time point defined: newly diagnosed GD, antithyroid drugs for less than 3 months. From RNA extracted from PBMCs, the TCR library was made. Arm-PCR of CDR3 regions with iRepertoire HTBI primers generated TCR beta libraries. TCRdb analysed the multiplex PCR reads with MiXCR anew, one entry per CDR3 protein. The sample includes about 620,000 distinct CDR3 sequences, roughly 16% seen only once; the top ten take roughly 18%. Germline values: CDR1 SGHRS, CDR2 YFSETQ. The V end was cut by 2 bases, the J end by 6 bases, with 9 bases between. This CDR3 spans 13 amino acids. This sample was shared with a second study, whose subject was T cells in Graves' hyperthyroidism and ophthalmopathy.

This clonotype was sampled from a woman aged 25-40 years with Graves disease. The J gene is TRBJ2-1, the V gene TRBV5-1; D unresolved. The sample was peripheral blood mononuclear cells (PBMCs), taken at new diagnosis, from a patient treated with antithyroid drugs. The CDR3 DNA sequence: TGCGCCAGCAGCTTACTTCTGGGCAATGAGCAGTTCTTC. This encodes CASSLLLGNEQFF.